The following is a T cell receptor (beta chain) sequence with its context. This specimen comes from a study of blood T cell repertoires in COVID-19. Trimming shortened V by 5 bases and J by 3 bases, and 20 bases separated the two germline ends. Per germline, CDR1 MNHNY and CDR2 SVGAGI (reference sequence). CDR3 length: 17 amino acids. Sequencing was performed with immunoSEQ multiplex PCR; in TCRdb, only in-frame clones are kept and a portion is missing. The sample has 150,000 or so clones; roughly 90% are singletons. Input material: peripheral blood. The TCR was taken from a man aged 50 or older with acute or convalescent COVID-19. V gene TRBV6-6 combines with J gene TRBJ1-5, with D maybe TRBD1 (6 bases). CDR3 in DNA: TGTGCCAGCAGTCCGGTGGTCACAGGGAAGAACAATCAGCCCCAGCATTTT. It yields the protein CASSPVVTGKNNQPQHF.